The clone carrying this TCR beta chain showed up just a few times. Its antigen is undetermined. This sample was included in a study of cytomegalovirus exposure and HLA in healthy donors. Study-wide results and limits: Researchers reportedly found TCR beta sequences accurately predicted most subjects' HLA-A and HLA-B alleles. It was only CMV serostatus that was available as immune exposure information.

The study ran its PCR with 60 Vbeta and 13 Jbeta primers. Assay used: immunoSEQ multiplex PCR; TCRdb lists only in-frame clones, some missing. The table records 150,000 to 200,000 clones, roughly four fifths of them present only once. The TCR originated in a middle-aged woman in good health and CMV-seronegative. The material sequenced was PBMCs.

Here the CDR3 DNA reads TGTGCCAGTAGTATAGGCGGAGGGAACTCCTACGAGCAGTACTTC. Protein sequence: CASSIGGGNSYEQYF. The chain recombines TRBV19 with TRBJ2-7; possibly TRBD2 for D (6 bases). CDR1 and CDR2 (germline): LNHDA, SQIVND (reference sequence). The V and J ends lost 1 base and 0 bases respectively, with 10 bases between them. The CDR3 sequence is 15 residues long. The variable domain in full, completed from reference TRBV19 and TRBJ2-7, reads DGGITQSPKYLFRKEGQNVTLSCEQNLNHDAMYWYRQDPGQGLRLIYYSQIVNDFQKGDIAEGYSVSREKKESFPLTVTSAQKNPTAFYLCASSIGGGNSYEQYFGPGTRLTVT.